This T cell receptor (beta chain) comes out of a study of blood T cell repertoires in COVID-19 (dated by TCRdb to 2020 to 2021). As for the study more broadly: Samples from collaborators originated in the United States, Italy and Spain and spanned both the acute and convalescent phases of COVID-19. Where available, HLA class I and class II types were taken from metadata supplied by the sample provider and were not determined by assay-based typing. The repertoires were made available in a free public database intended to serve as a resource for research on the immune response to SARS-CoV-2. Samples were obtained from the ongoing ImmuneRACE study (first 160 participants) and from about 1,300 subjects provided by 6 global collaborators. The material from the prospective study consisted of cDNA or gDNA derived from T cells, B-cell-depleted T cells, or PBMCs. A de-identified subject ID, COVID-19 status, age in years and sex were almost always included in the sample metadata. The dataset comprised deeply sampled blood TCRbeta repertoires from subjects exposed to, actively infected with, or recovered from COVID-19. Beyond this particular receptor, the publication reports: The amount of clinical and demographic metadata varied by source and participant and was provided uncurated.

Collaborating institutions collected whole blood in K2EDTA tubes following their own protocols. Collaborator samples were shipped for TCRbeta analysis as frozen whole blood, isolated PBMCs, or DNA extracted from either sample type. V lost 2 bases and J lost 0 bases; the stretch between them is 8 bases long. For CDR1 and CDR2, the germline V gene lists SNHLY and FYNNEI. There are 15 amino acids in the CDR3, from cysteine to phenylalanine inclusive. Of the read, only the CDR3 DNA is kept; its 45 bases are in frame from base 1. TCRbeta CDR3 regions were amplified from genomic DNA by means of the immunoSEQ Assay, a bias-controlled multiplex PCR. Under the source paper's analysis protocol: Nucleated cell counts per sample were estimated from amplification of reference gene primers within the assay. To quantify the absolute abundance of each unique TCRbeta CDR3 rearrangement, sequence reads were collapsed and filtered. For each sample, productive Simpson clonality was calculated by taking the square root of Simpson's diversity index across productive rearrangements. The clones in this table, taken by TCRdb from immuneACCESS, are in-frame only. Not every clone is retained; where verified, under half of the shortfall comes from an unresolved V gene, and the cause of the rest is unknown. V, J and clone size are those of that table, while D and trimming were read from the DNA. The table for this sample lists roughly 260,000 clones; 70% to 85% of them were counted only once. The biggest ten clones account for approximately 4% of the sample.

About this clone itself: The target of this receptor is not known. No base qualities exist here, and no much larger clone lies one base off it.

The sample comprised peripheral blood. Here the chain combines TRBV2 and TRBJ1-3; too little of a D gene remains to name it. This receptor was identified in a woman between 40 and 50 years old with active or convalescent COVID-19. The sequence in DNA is TGTGCCAGCAGTGAATTGCGTGTCTCTGGAAACACCATATATTTT. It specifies CASSELRVSGNTIYF. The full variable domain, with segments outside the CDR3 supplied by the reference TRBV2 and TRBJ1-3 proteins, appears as EPEVTQTPSHQVTQMGQEVILRCVPISNHLYFYWYRQILGQKVEFLVSFYNNEISEKSEIFDDQFSVERPDGSNFTLKIRSTKLEDSAMYFCASSELRVSGNTIYFGEGSWLTVV.